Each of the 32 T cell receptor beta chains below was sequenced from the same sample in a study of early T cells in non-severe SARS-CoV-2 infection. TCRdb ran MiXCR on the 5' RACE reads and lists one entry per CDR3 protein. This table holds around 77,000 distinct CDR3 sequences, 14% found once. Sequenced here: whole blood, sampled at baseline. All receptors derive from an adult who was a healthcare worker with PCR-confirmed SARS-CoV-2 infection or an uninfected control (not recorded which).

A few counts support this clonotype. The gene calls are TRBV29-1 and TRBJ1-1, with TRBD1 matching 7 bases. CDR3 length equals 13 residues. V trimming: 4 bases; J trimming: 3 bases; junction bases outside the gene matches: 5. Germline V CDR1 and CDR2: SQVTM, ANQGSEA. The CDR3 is CSVVRGPDTEAFF. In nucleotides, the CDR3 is TGCAGCGTTGTAAGGGGGCCGGACACTGAAGCTTTCTTT. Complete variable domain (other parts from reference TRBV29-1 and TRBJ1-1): SAVISQKPSRDICQRGTSLTIQCQVDSQVTMMFWYRQQPGQSLTLIATANQGSEATYESGFVIDKFPISRPNLTFSTLTVSNMSPEDSSIYLCSVVRGPDTEAFFGQGTRLTVV.

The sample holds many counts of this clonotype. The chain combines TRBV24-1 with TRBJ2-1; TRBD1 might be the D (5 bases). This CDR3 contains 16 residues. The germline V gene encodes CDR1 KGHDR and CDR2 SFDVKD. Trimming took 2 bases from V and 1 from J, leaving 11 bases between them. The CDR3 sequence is CATSDSLAGSYNEQFF. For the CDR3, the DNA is TGTGCCACCAGTGATTCCCTTGCAGGGTCCTACAATGAGCAGTTCTTC.

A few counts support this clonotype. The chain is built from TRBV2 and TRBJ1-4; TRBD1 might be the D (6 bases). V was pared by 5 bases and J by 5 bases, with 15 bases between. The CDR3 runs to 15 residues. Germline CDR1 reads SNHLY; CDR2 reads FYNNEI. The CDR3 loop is CASSPQGWGNEKLFF. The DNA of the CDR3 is TGTGCCAGCAGTCCCCAGGGGTGGGGAAATGAAAAACTGTTTTTT.

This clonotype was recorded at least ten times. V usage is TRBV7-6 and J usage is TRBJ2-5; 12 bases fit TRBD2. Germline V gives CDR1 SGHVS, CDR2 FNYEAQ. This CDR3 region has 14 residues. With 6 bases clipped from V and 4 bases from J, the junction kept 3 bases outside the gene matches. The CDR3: CASSPSGRAETQYF. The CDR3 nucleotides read TGTGCCAGCAGTCCTAGCGGGAGGGCAGAGACCCAGTACTTC.

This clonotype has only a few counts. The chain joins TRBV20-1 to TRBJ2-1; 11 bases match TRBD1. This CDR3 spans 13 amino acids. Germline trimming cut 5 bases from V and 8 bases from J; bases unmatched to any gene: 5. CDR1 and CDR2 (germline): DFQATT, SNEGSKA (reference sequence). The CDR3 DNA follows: TGCAGTGCTCGGACAGGGGGCTGGGATGAGCAGTTCTTC. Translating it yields CSARTGGWDEQFF.

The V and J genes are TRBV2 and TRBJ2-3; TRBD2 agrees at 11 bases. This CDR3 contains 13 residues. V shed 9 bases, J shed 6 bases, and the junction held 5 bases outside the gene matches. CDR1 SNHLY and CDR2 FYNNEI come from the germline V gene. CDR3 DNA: TGTGCCAGACTAGCGGGAGTTTCGGATACGCAGTATTTT. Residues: CARLAGVSDTQYF.

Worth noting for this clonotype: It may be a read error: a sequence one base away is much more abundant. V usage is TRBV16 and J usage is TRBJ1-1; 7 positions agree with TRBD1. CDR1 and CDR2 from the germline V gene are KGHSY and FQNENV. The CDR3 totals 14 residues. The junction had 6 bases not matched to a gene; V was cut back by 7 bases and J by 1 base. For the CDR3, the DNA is TGTGCCAGCAACCCTCGACAGGGGAACACTGAAGCTTTCTTT. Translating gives CASNPRQGNTEAFF. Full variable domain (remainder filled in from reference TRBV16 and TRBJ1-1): GEEVAQTPKHLVRGEGQKAKLYCAPIKGHSYVFWYQQVLKNEFKFLISFQNENVFDETGMPKERFSAKCLPNSPCSLEIQATKLEDSAVYFCASNPRQGNTEAFFGQGTRLTVV.

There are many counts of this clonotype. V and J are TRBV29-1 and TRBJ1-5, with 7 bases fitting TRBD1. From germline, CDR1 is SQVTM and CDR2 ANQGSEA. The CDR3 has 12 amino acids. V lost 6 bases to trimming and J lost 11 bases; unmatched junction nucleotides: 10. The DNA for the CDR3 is TGCAGCGTCTCAACAGGGGCCCAGGCCCAGCATTTT. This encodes CSVSTGAQAQHF. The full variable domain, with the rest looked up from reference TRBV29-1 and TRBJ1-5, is SAVISQKPSRDICQRGTSLTIQCQVDSQVTMMFWYRQQPGQSLTLIATANQGSEATYESGFVIDKFPISRPNLTFSTLTVSNMSPEDSSIYLCSVSTGAQAQHFGDGTRLSIL.

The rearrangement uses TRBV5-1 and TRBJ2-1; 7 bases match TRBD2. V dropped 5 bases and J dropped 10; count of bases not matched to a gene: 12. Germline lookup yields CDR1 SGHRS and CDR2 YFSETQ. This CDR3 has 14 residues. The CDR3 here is CASRIVSAGDEQFF. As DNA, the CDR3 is TGCGCCAGCAGGATCGTCTCGGCGGGGGACGAGCAGTTCTTC.

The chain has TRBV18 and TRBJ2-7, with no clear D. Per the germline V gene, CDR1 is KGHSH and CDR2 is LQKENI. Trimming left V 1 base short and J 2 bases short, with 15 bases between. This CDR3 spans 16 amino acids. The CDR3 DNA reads TGTGCCAGCTCACCACGATCGGCGATGGGAACCTACGAGCAGTACTTC. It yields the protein CASSPRSAMGTYEQYF.

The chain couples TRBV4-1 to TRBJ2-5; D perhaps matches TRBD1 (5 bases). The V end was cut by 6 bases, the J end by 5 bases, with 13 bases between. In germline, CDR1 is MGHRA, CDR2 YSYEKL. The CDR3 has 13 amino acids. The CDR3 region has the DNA TGCGCCAGCAGAGAAGGCCCAGGGGAGACCCAGTACTTC. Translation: CASREGPGETQYF.

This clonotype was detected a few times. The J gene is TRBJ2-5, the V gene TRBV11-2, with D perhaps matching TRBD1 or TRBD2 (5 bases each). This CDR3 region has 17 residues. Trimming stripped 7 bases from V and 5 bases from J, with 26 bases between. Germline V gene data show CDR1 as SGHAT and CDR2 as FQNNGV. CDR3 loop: CASTAELFDRLRETQYF. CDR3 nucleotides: TGTGCCAGCACCGCTGAGTTGTTTGACAGACTAAGGGAGACCCAGTACTTC.

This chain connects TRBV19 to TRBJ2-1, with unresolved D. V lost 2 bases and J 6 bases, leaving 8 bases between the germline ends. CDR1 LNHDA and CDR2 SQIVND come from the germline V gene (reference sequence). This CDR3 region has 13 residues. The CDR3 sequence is CASSITRPNEQFF. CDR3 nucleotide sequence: TGTGCCAGTAGTATAACGAGACCCAATGAGCAGTTCTTC.

This CDR3 is CASSPRTSGTRDTQYF. The CDR3 nucleotides are TGTGCCAGCAGCCCCAGGACTAGCGGGACTAGGGATACGCAGTATTTT. V gene TRBV9 combines with J gene TRBJ2-3; 12 bases are shared with TRBD2. The V gene end was trimmed by 4 bases and the J gene end by 6 bases; junction bases not matched to a gene: 9. The germline V gene has CDR1 SGDLS and CDR2 YYNGEE. The length of the CDR3 is 16 residues.

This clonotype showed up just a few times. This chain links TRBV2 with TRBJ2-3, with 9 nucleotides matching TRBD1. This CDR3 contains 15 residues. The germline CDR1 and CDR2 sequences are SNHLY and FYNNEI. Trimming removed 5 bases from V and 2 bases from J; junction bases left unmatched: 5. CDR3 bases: TGTGCCAGCAGTCCCCGACAGGGGGTCACAGATACGCAGTATTTT. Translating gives CASSPRQGVTDTQYF.

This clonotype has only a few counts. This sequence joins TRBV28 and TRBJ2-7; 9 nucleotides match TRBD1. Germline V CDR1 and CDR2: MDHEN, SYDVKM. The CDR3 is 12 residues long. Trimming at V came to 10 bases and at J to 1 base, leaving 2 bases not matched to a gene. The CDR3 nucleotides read TGTGCCACCGACAGGGGGTCCTACGAGCAGTACTTC. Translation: CATDRGSYEQYF.

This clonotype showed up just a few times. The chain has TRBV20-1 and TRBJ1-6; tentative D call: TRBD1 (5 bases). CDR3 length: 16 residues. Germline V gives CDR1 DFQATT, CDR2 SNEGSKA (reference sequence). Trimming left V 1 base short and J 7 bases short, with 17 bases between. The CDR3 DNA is TGCAGTGCTAGAGTCGGCACCGGGACCCCCAATTCACCCCTCCACTTT. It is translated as CSARVGTGTPNSPLHF.

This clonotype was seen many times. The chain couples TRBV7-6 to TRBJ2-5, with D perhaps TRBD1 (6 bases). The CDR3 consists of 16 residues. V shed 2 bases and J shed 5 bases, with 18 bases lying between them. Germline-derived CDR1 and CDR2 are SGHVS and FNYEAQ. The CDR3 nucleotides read TGTGCCAGCAGCTTATCGGCGGCCGACAGGCTCGAGACCCAGTACTTC. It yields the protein CASSLSAADRLETQYF.

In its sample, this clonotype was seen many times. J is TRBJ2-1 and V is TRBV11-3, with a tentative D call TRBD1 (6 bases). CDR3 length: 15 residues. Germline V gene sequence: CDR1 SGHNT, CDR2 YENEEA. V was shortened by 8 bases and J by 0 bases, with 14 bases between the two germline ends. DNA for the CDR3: TGTGCCAGCTCCCCAGGGGATAGCTCCTACAATGAGCAGTTCTTC. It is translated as CASSPGDSSYNEQFF.

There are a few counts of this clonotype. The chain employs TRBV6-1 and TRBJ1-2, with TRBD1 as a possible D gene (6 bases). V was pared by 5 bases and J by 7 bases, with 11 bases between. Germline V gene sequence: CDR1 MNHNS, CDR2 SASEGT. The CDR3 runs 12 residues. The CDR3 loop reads CASSLTGSGYTF. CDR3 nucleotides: TGTGCCAGCAGTCTTACAGGGAGTGGCTACACCTTC.

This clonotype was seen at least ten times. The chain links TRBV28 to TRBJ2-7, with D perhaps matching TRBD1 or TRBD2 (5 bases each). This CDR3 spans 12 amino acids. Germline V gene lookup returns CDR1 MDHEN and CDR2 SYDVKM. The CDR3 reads CATGPWGYEQYF. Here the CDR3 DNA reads TGTGCAACGGGGCCCTGGGGGTACGAGCAGTACTTC. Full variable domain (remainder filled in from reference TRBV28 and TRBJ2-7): DVKVTQSSRYLVKRTGEKVFLECVQDMDHENMFWYRQDPGLGLRLIYFSYDVKMKEKGDIPEGYSVSREKKERFSLILESASTNQTSMYLCATGPWGYEQYFGPGTRLTVT.

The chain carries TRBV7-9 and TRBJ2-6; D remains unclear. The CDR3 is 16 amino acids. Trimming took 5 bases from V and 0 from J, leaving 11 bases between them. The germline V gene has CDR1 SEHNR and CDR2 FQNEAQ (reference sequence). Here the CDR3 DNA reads TGTGCCAGCAGCCCCTGGGCCAGCTCTGGGGCCAACGTCCTGACTTTC. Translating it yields CASSPWASSGANVLTF.

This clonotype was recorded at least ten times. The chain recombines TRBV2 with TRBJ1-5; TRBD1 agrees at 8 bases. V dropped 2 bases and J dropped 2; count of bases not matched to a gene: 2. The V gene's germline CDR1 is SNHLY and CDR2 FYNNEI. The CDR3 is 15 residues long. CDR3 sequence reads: CASSEIRGRNQPQHF. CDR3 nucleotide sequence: TGTGCCAGCAGTGAAATCAGGGGGCGCAATCAGCCCCAGCATTTT.

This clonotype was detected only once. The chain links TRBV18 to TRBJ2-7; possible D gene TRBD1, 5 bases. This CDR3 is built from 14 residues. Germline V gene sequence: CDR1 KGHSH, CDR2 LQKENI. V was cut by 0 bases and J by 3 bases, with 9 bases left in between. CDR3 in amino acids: CASSPPTEHYEQYF. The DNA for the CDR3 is TGTGCCAGCTCACCACCGACAGAGCACTACGAGCAGTACTTC.

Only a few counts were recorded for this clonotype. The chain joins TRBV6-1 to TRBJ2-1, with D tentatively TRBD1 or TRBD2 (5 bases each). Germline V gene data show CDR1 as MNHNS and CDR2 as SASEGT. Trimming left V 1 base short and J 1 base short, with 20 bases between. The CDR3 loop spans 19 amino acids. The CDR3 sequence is CASSEESRLDGGSYNEQFF. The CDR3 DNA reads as TGTGCCAGCAGTGAAGAATCGAGGCTTGATGGGGGTTCCTACAATGAGCAGTTCTTC.

The DNA for the CDR3 is TGTGCCAGCAAGCGGGGCCTCTATTCCTACGAGCAGTACTTC. The encoded protein is CASKRGLYSYEQYF. This chain links TRBV6-2 or TRBV6-3 with TRBJ2-7, with 7 bases fitting TRBD2. The germline CDR1 and CDR2 sequences are MNHEY and SVGEGT. The ends lost 7 bases at V and 1 base at J; junction bases unmatched: 7. The length of the CDR3 is 14 residues.

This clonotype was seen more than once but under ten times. The CDR3 loop reads CASSTSGGRITDTQYF. CDR3 in DNA: TGTGCCAGCTCAACTTCAGGGGGCCGGATCACAGATACGCAGTATTTT. The chain has TRBV18 and TRBJ2-3, with 8 nucleotides matching TRBD1. Per germline, CDR1 KGHSH and CDR2 LQKENI. After removal of 5 bases from V and 2 bases from J, the junction contained 9 bases not matched to a gene. The CDR3 covers 16 residues.

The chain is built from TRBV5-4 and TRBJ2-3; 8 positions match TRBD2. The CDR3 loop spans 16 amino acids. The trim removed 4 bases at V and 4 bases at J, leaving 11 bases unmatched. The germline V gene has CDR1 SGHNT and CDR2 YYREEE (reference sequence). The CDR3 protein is CASSRRETGGPDTQYF. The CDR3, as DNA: TGTGCCAGCAGCCGACGGGAAACGGGAGGGCCAGATACGCAGTATTTT.

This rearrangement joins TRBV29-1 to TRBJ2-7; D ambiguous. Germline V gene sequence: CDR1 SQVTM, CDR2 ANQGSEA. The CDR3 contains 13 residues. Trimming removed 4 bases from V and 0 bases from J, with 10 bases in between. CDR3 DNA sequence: TGCAGCGTTGGGAAGGCCTTCTCCTACGAGCAGTACTTC. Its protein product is CSVGKAFSYEQYF.

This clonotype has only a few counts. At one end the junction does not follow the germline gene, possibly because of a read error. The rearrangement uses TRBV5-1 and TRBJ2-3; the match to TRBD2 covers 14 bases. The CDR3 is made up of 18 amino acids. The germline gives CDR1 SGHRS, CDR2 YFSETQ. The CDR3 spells CASSLGGLAGGSTDTQYF. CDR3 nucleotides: TGCGCCAGCAGCCTAGGAGGACTAGCGGGAGGCAGCACTGATACGCAGTATTTT.

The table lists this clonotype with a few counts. The CDR3 coding sequence is TGTGCCAGCAGTTCGTGGACAGGGGGTTCGGATGGCTACACCTTC. It encodes CASSSWTGGSDGYTF. The chain has TRBV27 and TRBJ1-2, with TRBD1 identical over 10 bases. In germline, CDR1 is MNHEY, CDR2 SMNVEV (reference sequence). This CDR3 contains 15 residues. The V segment lost 4 bases and the J segment 6 bases; nucleotides outside the gene matches: 8.

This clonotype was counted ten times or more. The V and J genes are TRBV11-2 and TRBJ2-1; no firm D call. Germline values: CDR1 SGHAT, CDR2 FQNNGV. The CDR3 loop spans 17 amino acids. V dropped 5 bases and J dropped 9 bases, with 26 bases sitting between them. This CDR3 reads CASSPGGHLSSSIEQFF. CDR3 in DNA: TGTGCCAGCAGCCCAGGTGGTCATCTCTCGTCCTCCATTGAGCAGTTCTTC.